This T cell receptor (beta chain) was identified in a study of shared clonotypes between healthy human individuals (dated by TCRdb to 2018 to 2020). Looking at the study overall: A few men and two women, aged 18 to 49 years, made up the cohort. For each donor, three plates each were used for CD4 naive and CD4 memory, two plates were used for CD8 naive, and one plate was used for CD8 memory. The study deeply sequenced blood TCR repertoires of about 5 healthy adults to estimate repertoire size and the extent of clonotype sharing between individuals. To increase sequencing depth and limit assay-specific biases, TCR repertoire library preparation and sequencing were carried out by different laboratories using diverse techniques. Each donor's leukapheresis produced roughly between about 0.85 and 10 billion PBMCs.

Using the deep immunoSEQ assay, multiplex PCR amplified TCR CDR3 regions from genomic DNA. Genomic DNA extracted from each cell subset was distributed evenly over all wells of several immunoSEQ 96-well plates, and each plate served as one replicate. For sorted subsets, around 200 ng genomic DNA, equal to 30,000 or so T cell genomes, was loaded into each replicate PCR. The purified libraries were quantified using a Qubit 3.0 fluorometer, sized with a Bioanalyzer 2100, and then quantified again using the KAPA Library Quantification kit. Every immunoSEQ 96-well plate was sequenced on a separate single-read 150-cycle Illumina NextSeq 550 flow cell. On the authors' methods: Because the immunoSEQ output included only junctional sequences and no quality scores, the filtering could not be the same as the filtering used for full-length reads. Sequences were annotated with PyIR, a Python wrapper for IgBLAST v1.9, and V/J genes and CDR3 were assigned using IMGT germline references. Reads were removed for weak V/J assignments (E-value above 1e-6), missing CDR3, stop codons, out-of-frame junctions, or ambiguous translated residues. V3J clonotypes were defined as sequences sharing an identical inferred V gene, J gene, and CDR3 amino acid sequence. The percentage overlap between two repertoires was calculated by dividing the number of shared unique clonotypes by the size of the smaller repertoire. Repertoire richness was assessed with RTK rarefaction, the Chao1 estimator, and Recon v2.1 estimates of unobserved clonotypes. Generation probabilities were computed with OLGA for all TCRbeta clonotypes obtained by the gDNA method from a few donors. TCRdb took over this immuneACCESS table, retaining in-frame rearrangements with V and J assigned. Such tables are incomplete; in checked studies, under half of the missing clones stem from an unresolved V gene, and the remainder is unexplained. The V and J calls and clone size are taken from that table; D and trimming were inferred from the DNA. The sample data list 600,000 to 750,000 clones, and approximately 77% of these were observed just once. The biggest ten clones account for roughly 1.8% of the sample.

Notes on this clone: Its antigen is still unknown. No qualities accompany the bases; no much larger clone lies one base away.

The donors were healthy, HIV-negative adults with no recently reported acute infections or vaccinations. Every donor was a Caucasian adult living in Nashville, Tennessee, USA. CD4+ T cells were enriched by magnetic negative selection; naive cells were then positively selected on CD45RA, and the negative fraction formed the memory subset. After blood collection by leukapheresis, PBMCs were isolated using Ficoll-Histopaque density gradient centrifugation and then cryopreserved in the vapor phase of liquid nitrogen. Analytical flow cytometry was used to check the purity and quantity of every magnetically sorted T cell population. From each sorted fraction, genomic DNA was isolated and quantified by UV absorbance on a Nanodrop 2000c. What the work shows at the level of the full study, not this receptor alone: The genetic and exposure-history diversity represented was limited by the small number of donors. Rarefaction of sorted-subset datasets indicated incomplete sequencing despite the large sequencing depth. About 5% of naive CD4, around 4% of naive CD8, roughly 2.4% of memory CD4, and over 0.35% of memory CD8 clonotypes were shared across several donors. Estimated clonotype richness was generally larger for naive than for memory subsets. Based on pairwise subsampling, the degree of clonotype sharing among donors was expected to be affected by sequencing depth. Only blood was sampled, and tissue TCR repertoires likely differ from those in blood. Higher generation probabilities were observed for clonotypes shared by all four sorted-subset donors than for non-shared clonotypes.

The origin of this receptor is a woman in her twenties or thirties in good health. Sample: memory CD4+ T cells sorted from blood. The sample's cell subset or site, from its label and the paper: CD45RA-negative fraction.

CDR3 sequence: CASRGLGFGEQFF. The DNA reads as follows: TGTGCCAGCAGGGGACTAGGATTCGGTGAGCAGTTCTTC. The V and J genes are TRBV25-1 and TRBJ2-1; 8 bases in the junction line up with TRBD2. From its cysteine to its phenylalanine, the CDR3 spans 13 amino acids. Kept here is only the CDR3 DNA, which spans 39 bases and is read in frame from base 1. V is pruned by 6 bases and J by 9 bases, leaving 7 bases of the junction without a gene match. The germline V gene specifies MGHDK as CDR1 and SYGVNS as CDR2.